This T cell receptor beta chain came from a study of T cells in Graves' hyperthyroidism and ophthalmopathy. The CDR3 loop spans 14 amino acids. V dropped 6 bases and J dropped 4 bases, with 15 bases sitting between them. CDR1 and CDR2 (germline): KGHSH, LQKENI. From RNA transcripts, TCR beta CDR3 regions were amplified. TCR CDR3 underwent first-round RT-PCR with the HTBI primer set. TCRdb used MiXCR to reprocess the multiplex PCR reads, holding one entry per CDR3 protein. Of hundreds of thousands of distinct CDR3 sequences listed, roughly 20% were seen once; the top ten hold over 15%. This clonotype appeared many times.

This receptor was identified in a woman aged 50 to 65 with Graves' hyperthyroidism that later progressed to Graves' ophthalmopathy. The sequenced material came from blood. The V and J genes are TRBV18 and TRBJ2-5; possibly TRBD2 for D (5 bases). CDR3 loop: CASSPEVARETQYF. CDR3 in DNA: TGTGCCAGCTCCCCCGAGGTAGCGCGAGAGACCCAGTACTTC. The entire variable domain, with the rest obtained from reference TRBV18 and TRBJ2-5, is as follows: NAGVMQNPRHLVRRRGQEARLRCSPMKGHSHVYWYRQLPEEGLKFMVYLQKENIIDESGMPKERFSAEFPKEGPSILRIQQVVRGDSAAYFCASSPEVARETQYFGPGTRLLVL.